The text below deals with one T cell receptor (beta chain). This sample is part of a study of blood T cell repertoires in COVID-19. Germline V gene data show CDR1 as MNHEY and CDR2 as SMNVEV (reference sequence). The CDR3 totals 15 residues. V was clipped by 1 base and J by 5 bases; unmatched bases: 4. The table came from immunoSEQ multiplex PCR; TCRdb's copy has only in-frame clones and leaves some out. The sample carries 65,000 to 85,000 clones, 65% to 90% recorded once. The source of this sequence is a man at least 80 years old with COVID-19, enrolled during active disease. The sample comprised peripheral blood. V is TRBV27 and J is TRBJ2-5; TRBD1 agrees at 10 bases. CDR3 in DNA: TGTGCCAGCAGTTTATGGACAGGGGGAGGGGAGACCCAGTACTTC. As protein: CASSLWTGGGETQYF.